The present TCR beta chain was sequenced within a study of control samples from healthy donors and cancer patients. The CDR3 loop spans 13 amino acids. Per germline, CDR1 ENHRY and CDR2 SYGVKD. The trim removed 4 bases at V and 5 bases at J, leaving 4 bases unmatched. Sequencing used immunoSEQ multiplex PCR; TCRdb keeps in-frame clones, though not all of them. The table has about 49,000 clones, about 86% seen once. The chain employs TRBV10-3 and TRBJ2-7; 8 bases agree with TRBD1. The receptor was derived from a woman aged 45 to 65 with lung cancer. The sample was PBMCs. The CDR3 here is CAISADRANEQYF. CDR3 DNA sequence: TGTGCCATCAGTGCGGACAGGGCCAACGAGCAGTACTTC.